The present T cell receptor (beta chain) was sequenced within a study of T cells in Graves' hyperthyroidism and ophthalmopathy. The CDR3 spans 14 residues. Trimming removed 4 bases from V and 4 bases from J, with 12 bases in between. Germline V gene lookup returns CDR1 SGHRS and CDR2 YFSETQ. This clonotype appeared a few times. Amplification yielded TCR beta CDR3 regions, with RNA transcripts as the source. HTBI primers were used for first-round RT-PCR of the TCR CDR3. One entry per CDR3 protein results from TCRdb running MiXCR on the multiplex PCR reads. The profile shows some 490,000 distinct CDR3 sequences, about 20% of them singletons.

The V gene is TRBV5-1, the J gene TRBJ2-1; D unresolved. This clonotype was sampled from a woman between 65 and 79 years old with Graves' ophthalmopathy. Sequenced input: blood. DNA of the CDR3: TGCGCCAGCAGCGTACCGGGCGTATACAATGAGCAGTTCTTC. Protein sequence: CASSVPGVYNEQFF.